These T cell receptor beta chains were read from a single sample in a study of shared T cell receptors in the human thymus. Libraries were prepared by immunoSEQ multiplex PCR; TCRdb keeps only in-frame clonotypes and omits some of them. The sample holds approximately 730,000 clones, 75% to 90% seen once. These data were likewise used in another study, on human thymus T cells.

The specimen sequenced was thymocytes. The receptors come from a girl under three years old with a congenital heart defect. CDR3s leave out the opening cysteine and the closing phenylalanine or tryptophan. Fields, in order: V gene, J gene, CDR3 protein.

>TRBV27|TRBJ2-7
ASRPNLGAVGGQQYEQY
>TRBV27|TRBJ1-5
ASSPGTGPQPQH
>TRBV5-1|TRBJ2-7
ASSLYSAEPYEQY
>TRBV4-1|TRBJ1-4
ASSQDLRVDLN
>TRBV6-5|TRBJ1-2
ASSRQGPVDYGYT
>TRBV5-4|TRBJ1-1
ASSSLRDRGMNTEAF
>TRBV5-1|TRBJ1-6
ASSHGSEGSPLH
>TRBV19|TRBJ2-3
ASSIGQGAGDTQY
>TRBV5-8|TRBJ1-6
ASTVRAGVSSYNSPLH
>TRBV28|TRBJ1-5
ASITGTLFQPQH
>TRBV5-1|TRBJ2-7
ASSLPGTSGGLPIYEQY
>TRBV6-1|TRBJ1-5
ASSGTGAPRPQH
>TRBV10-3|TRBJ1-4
AISDGRADEKLF